Sequencing of this TCR beta chain was carried out in a study of blood T cell repertoires in COVID-19. Trimming removed 3 bases from V and 2 bases from J; junction bases left unmatched: 9. This CDR3 is built from 16 residues. The germline gives CDR1 LNHDA, CDR2 SQIVND (reference sequence). The method was immunoSEQ multiplex PCR; TCRdb's version includes in-frame clones alone and lacks a portion of them. Among 60,000 to 85,000 clones, roughly nine tenths were seen once, and the ten largest hold approximately 4.7%. Sequenced sample: peripheral blood. The chain employs TRBV19 and TRBJ2-5; 7 nucleotides match TRBD2. The receptor was derived from a man in his forties or fifties with active COVID-19. CDR3 DNA sequence: TGTGCCAGTAGTATTCCTCCGGCGGGGGAACAAGAGACCCAGTACTTC. It is translated as CASSIPPAGEQETQYF.